This T cell receptor beta chain was captured by sequencing in a study of Ad26.COV2.S vaccination and SARS-CoV-2 variants. Germline values: CDR1 SGHDT, CDR2 YYEEEE. The V end was cut by 0 bases, the J end by 3 bases, with 6 bases between. CDR3 size: 13 residues. The repertoire was sequenced with immunoSEQ multiplex PCR; TCRdb's copy has only in-frame clones and lacks some. This table has 380,000 or so clones, around 82% appearing once. Treatment in this sample: approximately 18 received Ad26.COV2.S at low or high dose, single or two shots; 5 received placebo; per-sample allocation not given. Day 63 following the first vaccine or placebo injection was when the samples were taken.

The chain employs TRBV5-6 and TRBJ1-1, with no clear D. The sequence was collected from a person between 18 and 60 years old who received the Ad26.COV2.S COVID-19 vaccine or a placebo. The sample here was peripheral blood, taken in a trial of Ad26.COV2.S vaccine versus placebo. The CDR3 sequence is CASSLVDDTEAFF. CDR3 DNA sequence: TGTGCCAGCAGCTTGGTCGATGACACTGAAGCTTTCTTT.